The 7 T cell receptor beta chains reported below all come from one sample, sequenced in a study of T cell responses to AZD1222 COVID-19 vaccine. Method: immunoSEQ multiplex PCR; TCRdb's copy keeps in-frame clones and lacks some. The sample holds about 150,000 clones, about 90% seen once. The sample was peripheral blood, taken 28 days after the second AZD1222 dose. The receptors originated from an adult who received the AZD1222 COVID-19 vaccine.

This clone has only one observation. This rearrangement joins TRBV25-1 to TRBJ1-3; 9 bases are a match to TRBD1. Germline V lookup: CDR1 MGHDK, CDR2 SYGVNS. Trimming at V came to 6 bases and at J to 0 bases, leaving 3 bases not matched to a gene. The CDR3 consists of 15 residues. The CDR3 here is CASRPGQGSGNTIYF. Written as DNA, the CDR3 is TGTGCCAGCAGGCCGGGACAGGGCTCTGGAAACACCATATATTTT.

The CDR3 DNA is TGTGCCAGCAGCTCACGACAGGTCCGGTTCCCTGAAGCTTTCTTT. The encoded protein is CASSSRQVRFPEAFF. The V and J genes are TRBV7-2 and TRBJ1-1, with TRBD1 as a possible D gene (6 bases). V was shortened by 4 bases and J by 6 bases, with 18 bases between the two germline ends. Germline CDR1 SGHTA, CDR2 FQGNSA. This CDR3 contains 15 residues.

The CDR3 protein is CAWGGKVDTQYF. DNA for the CDR3: TGTGCCTGGGGAGGGAAGGTAGATACGCAGTATTTT. The V call is TRBV30, the J call TRBJ2-3; possible D gene TRBD2, 6 bases. The CDR3 has 12 residues. Germline assignment: CDR1 GTSNPN and CDR2 SVGIG (reference sequence). V was clipped by 5 bases and J by 5 bases, with 11 bases between them. The whole variable domain, remainder taken from reference TRBV30 and TRBJ2-3, is SQTIHQWPATLVQPVGSPLSLECTVEGTSNPNLYWYRQAAGRGLQLLFYSVGIGQISSEVPQNLSASRPQDRQFILSSKKLLLSDSGFYLCAWGGKVDTQYFGPGTRLTVL.

The CDR3 is CASSLSLGPGGYTF. The DNA of the CDR3 is TGTGCCAGCAGCTTATCCCTGGGCCCCGGTGGCTACACCTTC. The V call is TRBV7-9, the J call TRBJ1-2, with no clear D. This CDR3 is 14 amino acids long. Germline values: CDR1 SEHNR, CDR2 FQNEAQ (reference sequence). Trimming shortened V by 2 bases and J by 7 bases, and 14 bases separated the two germline ends. The full variable domain, in which reference TRBV7-9 and TRBJ1-2 provide the parts outside the CDR3, is DTGVSQNPRHKITKRGQNVTFRCDPISEHNRLYWYRQTLGQGPEFLTYFQNEAQLEKSRLLSDRFSAERPKGSFSTLEIQRTEQGDSAMYLCASSLSLGPGGYTFGSGTRLTVV.

Only a few counts were recorded for this clone. The J gene is TRBJ2-2, the V gene TRBV29-1; a weak D match, TRBD1 (6 bases). Germline CDR1 is SQVTM and CDR2 is ANQGSEA. The CDR3 loop spans 14 amino acids. Trimming left V 4 bases short and J 4 bases short, with 13 bases between. The CDR3 DNA sequence: TGCAGCGTTGCTCCAGCAGGGGTCACCGGGGAGCTGTTTTTT. Protein sequence: CSVAPAGVTGELFF.

The chain carries TRBV10-3 and TRBJ2-7; D may be TRBD2 (5 bases). Germline CDR1 and CDR2: ENHRY and SYGVKD. This CDR3 is built from 12 residues. The V gene lost 4 bases and the J gene lost 6 bases, with 10 bases spanning the gap. In nucleotides, the CDR3 is TGTGCCATCAGTGGAACTAGTAGCGAGCAGTACTTC. Translation gives CAISGTSSEQYF.

The chain recombines TRBV6-6 with TRBJ1-4; 8 bases line up with TRBD1. Trimming removed 5 bases from V and 8 bases from J; junction bases left unmatched: 13. Germline V gives CDR1 MNHNY, CDR2 SVGAGI (reference sequence). The CDR3 length is 16 residues. For the CDR3, the DNA is TGTGCCAGCAGTCGACGAAGACAGGGGAGGGAAGAAAAACTGTTTTTT. Translated: CASSRRRQGREEKLFF.